This TCR beta chain derives from a study of spatial heterogeneity in lung cancer. Study background: After resection, follow-up PBMC samples were sequenced when available, at a median of roughly two years later. More than 9.5 raw reads, on average, carried each unique TCR and UMI combination.

Specified time point: blood at routine non-recurrence follow-up after resection. Unsorted whole RNA of tumor, nontumor lung or frozen PBMC was sequenced. Study outcomes and limitations: Resection saw ubiquitous expanded tumor TCRs appear in blood more than follow-up did.

Every TCR cDNA molecule bore its own unique molecular identifier. MiXCR was run by TCRdb on the 5' RACE reads, yielding one entry per CDR3 protein. The top ten clones hold 22% of a sample with fewer than 30,000 distinct CDR3 sequences, around 6.1% of them seen once. Germline V gene data show CDR1 as SGHNT and CDR2 as YENEEA. The germline V and J ends were trimmed by 4 bases and 1 base, with 13 bases remaining between them. The CDR3 consists of 15 residues. There are many counts of this clonotype. What it binds is unknown. This material consisted of PBMCs, taken at follow-up. This rearrangement joins TRBV11-3 to TRBJ1-1; D perhaps matches TRBD1 (6 bases). The receptor's source is a male donor with early-stage non-small cell lung cancer. DNA for the CDR3: TGTGCCAGCAGCTCGGGACACCGAAAGAACACTGAAGCTTTCTTT. This translates into CASSSGHRKNTEAFF.